This T cell receptor (beta chain) was documented in a study of T cells in Graves' hyperthyroidism and ophthalmopathy. Reasons for excluding patients were uncontrolled infection, other autoimmune disease, pregnancy or lactation. The CDR3 regions of TCR beta were amplified from RNA transcripts. First-round RT-PCR with HTBI primers amplified the TCR CDR3 region. MiXCR, run by TCRdb on the multiplex PCR reads, gives a single entry per CDR3 protein. The table lists around 420,000 distinct CDR3 sequences, about a sixth of them singletons. Material for sequencing was blood. This clonotype was obtained from a woman aged 18-35 years with Graves' hyperthyroidism.

CDR3 nucleotide sequence: TGTGCCAGCAGTTTTCTGTTTGAGGGAGGAAACACCATATATTTT. As protein: CASSFLFEGGNTIYF. This rearrangement joins TRBV28 to TRBJ1-3; no reliable D call. Germline lookup yields CDR1 MDHEN and CDR2 SYDVKM. Trimming took off 3 bases at V and 4 bases at J, with 13 bases between the two ends. This CDR3 contains 15 residues. Full variable domain (rest looked up from reference TRBV28 and TRBJ1-3): DVKVTQSSRYLVKRTGEKVFLECVQDMDHENMFWYRQDPGLGLRLIYFSYDVKMKEKGDIPEGYSVSREKKERFSLILESASTNQTSMYLCASSFLFEGGNTIYFGEGSWLTVV.